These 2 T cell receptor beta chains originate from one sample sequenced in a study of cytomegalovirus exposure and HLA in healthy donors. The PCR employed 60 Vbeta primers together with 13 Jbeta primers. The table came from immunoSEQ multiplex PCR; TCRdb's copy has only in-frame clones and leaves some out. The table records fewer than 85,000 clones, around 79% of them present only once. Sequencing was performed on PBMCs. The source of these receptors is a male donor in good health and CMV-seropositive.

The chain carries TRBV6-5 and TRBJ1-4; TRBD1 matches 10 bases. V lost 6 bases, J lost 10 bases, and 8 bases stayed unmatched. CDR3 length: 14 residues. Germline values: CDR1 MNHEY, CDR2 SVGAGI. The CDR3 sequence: CASSPGTGAAKLFF. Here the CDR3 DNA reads TGTGCCAGCAGCCCCGGGACAGGGGCGGCAAAACTGTTTTTT.

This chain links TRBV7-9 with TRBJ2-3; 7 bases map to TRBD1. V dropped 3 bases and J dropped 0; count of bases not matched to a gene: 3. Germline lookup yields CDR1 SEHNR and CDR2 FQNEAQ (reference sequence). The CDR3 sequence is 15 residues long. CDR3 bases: TGTGCCAGCAGCTTTGGACAGGACAGCACAGATACGCAGTATTTT. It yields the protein CASSFGQDSTDTQYF.